Following are 22 T cell receptor beta chains from one sample sequenced in a study of post-analysis software for immune sequencing data. TCR beta cDNA libraries included unique molecular identifiers. TCRdb called the PCR reads again in MiXCR, with one record for every CDR3 protein. The sample yields under 900,000 distinct CDR3 sequences, around 50% seen once. General observations from the study: Among about 5 TRBV segments more frequent in patients than controls were TRBV5-6, TRBV5-1 and TRBV20-1.

Their antigens remain unidentified. The specimen was blood. The receptors derive from a girl aged 5-17 years with multiple sclerosis.

The V and J genes are TRBV7-6 and TRBJ2-7; D gene unclear. Looked up from germline, CDR1 is SGHVS and CDR2 is FNYEAQ. The length of the CDR3 is 12 residues. V was pared by 0 bases and J by 7 bases, with 7 bases between. CDR3 DNA: TGTGCCAGCAGCTTAGCGGTCGCTGAGCAGTACTTC. Its translation: CASSLAVAEQYF.

This clonotype was seen at least ten times. The chain joins TRBV14 to TRBJ2-7; D is possibly TRBD1 or TRBD2 (6 bases each). V lost 0 bases, J lost 0 bases, and 12 bases lay in between. The CDR3 runs to 16 residues. Germline assignment: CDR1 SGHDN and CDR2 FVKESK. The CDR3, as DNA: TGTGCCAGCAGCCAAGATCGGGGGACATACTCCTACGAGCAGTACTTC. Residues: CASSQDRGTYSYEQYF.

The chain couples TRBV10-3 to TRBJ1-2; no reliable D call. V shed 4 bases and J shed 3 bases, with 9 bases lying between them. This CDR3 has 13 residues. Per germline, CDR1 ENHRY and CDR2 SYGVKD. CDR3 in amino acids: CAISVRQDYGYTF. CDR3 nucleotides: TGTGCCATCAGTGTGAGGCAGGACTATGGCTACACCTTC.

This clonotype was detected only a few times. The rearrangement joins TRBV7-2 to TRBJ2-1; D is unresolved. Germline V gene data show CDR1 as SGHTA and CDR2 as FQGNSA. Deletions cut 3 bases from V and 8 bases from J, with 11 bases between. The CDR3 length is 13 residues. CDR3 bases: TGTGCCAGCAGCTTGATAGCTCTCCATGAGCAGTTCTTC. Protein: CASSLIALHEQFF. The variable domain in full, completed from reference TRBV7-2 and TRBJ2-1, reads GAGVSQSPSNKVTEKGKDVELRCDPISGHTALYWYRQSLGQGLEFLIYFQGNSAPDKSGLPSDRFSAERTGGSVSTLTIQRTQQEDSAVYLCASSLIALHEQFFGPGTRLTVL.

This clonotype has a handful of counts. The chain uses TRBV9 and TRBJ2-7; TRBD2 is a possible D gene (5 bases). The J call may be mistaken, given a closer DNA end match to TRBJ2-5. This CDR3 spans 15 amino acids. Germline CDR1 and CDR2: SGDLS and YYNGEE. This CDR3 is CASSVDSRRVETQYF. In DNA form, the CDR3 reads TGTGCCAGCAGCGTAGATTCCCGGCGGGTGGAGACCCAGTACTTC.

The CDR3 protein is CASSYLGREETQYF. CDR3 coding DNA: TGTGCCAGCAGTTACTTAGGGCGGGAGGAGACCCAGTACTTC. The chain couples TRBV6-6 to TRBJ2-5, with 7 nucleotides matching TRBD2. The CDR3 loop spans 14 amino acids. Germline-derived CDR1 and CDR2 are MNHNY and SVGAGI (reference sequence). J lost 5 bases, V lost 1 base, and 4 bases had no gene match.

This clonotype was detected only a few times. The V call is TRBV10-3, the J call TRBJ1-1; the D is unclear. V was shortened by 10 bases and J by 0 bases, with 12 bases between the two germline ends. In germline, CDR1 is ENHRY, CDR2 SYGVKD. CDR3 length: 13 residues. CDR3 sequence reads: CATGGRVNTEAFF. DNA of the CDR3: TGTGCCACAGGCGGGAGGGTGAACACTGAAGCTTTCTTT.

The chain employs TRBV28 and TRBJ2-1; D is possibly TRBD1 (6 bases). The CDR3 consists of 16 residues. The germline V gene encodes CDR1 MDHEN and CDR2 SYDVKM. The germline V and J ends were trimmed by 3 bases and 0 bases, with 12 bases remaining between them. The CDR3 reads CASSFPDSLSYNEQFF. The CDR3 DNA reads TGTGCCAGCAGTTTCCCGGACAGCCTCTCCTACAATGAGCAGTTCTTC.

This clonotype was seen only a few times. The chain has TRBV7-8 and TRBJ1-4, with a weak D call TRBD1 (6 bases). This CDR3 is 14 amino acids long. Germline CDR1 reads SGHVS; CDR2 reads FQNEAQ. V shed 7 bases and J shed 5 bases, with 14 bases lying between them. CDR3 nucleotides: TGTGCCAGCACGATCAAGGGGGAGAATGAAAAACTGTTTTTT. Its protein product is CASTIKGENEKLFF.

The chain has TRBV20-1 and TRBJ2-7; D gene uncertain. Trimming removed 2 bases from V and 5 bases from J, with 10 bases in between. The CDR3 extends over 12 amino acids. The V gene's germline CDR1 is DFQATT and CDR2 SNEGSKA (reference sequence). DNA of the CDR3: TGCAGTGCTAGATCGGTGCCAAACGAGCAGTACTTC. This sequence encodes CSARSVPNEQYF.

This clonotype has a handful of counts. The chain employs TRBV3-1 and TRBJ1-1, with D maybe TRBD1 (5 bases). The CDR3 has 15 residues. Germline CDR1 and CDR2: LGHDT and YNNKEL (reference sequence). Deletions cut 7 bases from V and 4 bases from J, with 19 bases between. The CDR3 sequence is CASTSGRNPATEAFF. Written as DNA, the CDR3 is TGTGCCAGCACCTCAGGGAGGAACCCGGCCACTGAAGCTTTCTTT. Looking up the rest from reference TRBV3-1 and TRBJ1-1 gives the full variable domain: DTAVSQTPKYLVTQMGNDKSIKCEQNLGHDTMYWYKQDSKKFLKIMFSYNNKELIINETVPNRFSPKSPDKAHLNLHINSLELGDSAVYFCASTSGRNPATEAFFGQGTRLTVV.

Only one count was recorded for this clonotype. The chain has TRBV20-1 and TRBJ1-5; D is perhaps TRBD1 (6 bases). The CDR3 has 13 residues. V shed 3 bases and J shed 9 bases, with 15 bases lying between them. The germline CDR1 and CDR2 sequences are DFQATT and SNEGSKA (reference sequence). DNA of the CDR3: TGCAGTGCTAGTTGGCAGGGGCAAGGGCCCCAGCATTTT. This sequence encodes CSASWQGQGPQHF.

Only one count was recorded for this clonotype. The chain has TRBV29-1 and TRBJ2-5; D possibly corresponds to TRBD1 (5 bases). CDR1 and CDR2 (germline): SQVTM, ANQGSEA. The CDR3 extends over 12 amino acids. The V and J ends lost 1 base and 12 bases respectively, with 15 bases between them. CDR3 nucleotide sequence: TGCAGCGTTGAAGTTTCAGGGCCCCTGAAGTACTTC. Its protein product is CSVEVSGPLKYF.

J is TRBJ2-2 and V is TRBV12-3 or TRBV12-4; D is uncertain. V was shortened by 7 bases and J by 1 base, with 10 bases between the two germline ends. This CDR3 region has 14 residues. CDR3 amino acids: CASTRSWNTGELFF. The CDR3, as DNA: TGTGCCAGCACCCGCAGTTGGAACACCGGGGAGCTGTTTTTT.

The chain employs TRBV4-2 and TRBJ2-7; D not resolved. The end of the DNA aligns better with TRBJ2-5, so the J call may be wrong. CDR3 size: 14 residues. CDR1 and CDR2 (germline): LGHNA, YNFKEQ. The CDR3 DNA reads as TGTGCCAGCAGCCAAAATCAAGCTCGGGAGACCCAGTACTTC. Translated, it gives CASSQNQARETQYF.

DNA for the CDR3: TGCAGTGCTAGAGATCGAAGGGGTGAAATGGCAGATACGCAGTATTTT. It is translated as CSARDRRGEMADTQYF. This chain connects TRBV20-1 to TRBJ2-3, with D maybe TRBD1 (5 bases). The V and J ends lost 0 bases and 4 bases respectively, with 17 bases between them. Germline V CDR1 and CDR2: DFQATT, SNEGSKA (reference sequence). CDR3 size: 16 residues.

The chain uses TRBV9 and TRBJ2-7, with a possible D match to TRBD2 (6 bases). CDR1 and CDR2 from the germline V gene are SGDLS and YYNGEE. Trimming removed 4 bases at V and 3 bases at J, with 17 bases between. CDR3 size: 15 residues. CDR3 sequence (DNA): TGTGCCAGCAGCCCCTCCGGCGGGGCCTTCTACGAGCAGTACTTC. It encodes CASSPSGGAFYEQYF.

CDR3 coding DNA: TGTGCCAGCAGTTACGAGGGACTAGAAGAGACCCAGTACTTC. Encoded protein: CASSYEGLEETQYF. The V call is TRBV6-5, the J call TRBJ2-5; TRBD2 aligns across 8 bases. The CDR3 has 14 amino acids. CDR1 and CDR2 (germline): MNHEY, SVGAGI. With V trimmed by 2 bases and J by 3 bases, 2 bases remained unmatched.

Notes on this clonotype: An end of the junction does not agree with germline; a read error may underlie this. The rearrangement joins TRBV29-1 to TRBJ2-5, with 10 positions matching TRBD2. Per germline, CDR1 SQVTM and CDR2 ANQGSEA. This CDR3 has 13 residues. DNA for the CDR3: TGCAGCGTGGAAGCGGGGGGGCATGAGACCCAGTACTTC. Translating it yields CSVEAGGHETQYF.

The V gene is TRBV6-5, the J gene TRBJ1-1; 7 bases fit TRBD1. The CDR3 has 16 amino acids. Germline lookup yields CDR1 MNHEY and CDR2 SVGAGI. Trimming removed 6 bases from V and 0 bases from J; junction bases left unmatched: 10. DNA of the CDR3: TGTGCCAGCAGCCGACGACAGGGAGGGATGAACACTGAAGCTTTCTTT. This codes for CASSRRQGGMNTEAFF.

Note on this clonotype: Compared with germline, one end of the junction differs, possibly owing to a read error. The J gene is TRBJ1-1, the V gene TRBV20-1; possible D gene TRBD1, 5 bases. This CDR3 has 16 residues. Germline V gives CDR1 DFQATT, CDR2 SNEGSKA (reference sequence). The CDR3 DNA reads as TGCAGTGCAAGAGGGGCAGGGAGCGTTTTTAACACTGAAGCTTTCTTT. It translates to CSARGAGSVFNTEAFF.

The chain uses TRBV10-2 and TRBJ2-4, with 8 bases lining up with TRBD2. Gene TRBJ2-7 matches the end of the DNA better, so the J call may be wrong. Germline CDR1 WSHSY, CDR2 SAAADI. This CDR3 comprises 15 residues. The chain's CDR3 is CASRELAVSSYEQYF. CDR3 coding DNA: TGCGCCAGCAGGGAACTAGCGGTGAGCTCCTACGAGCAGTACTTC.